This record looks at one T cell receptor (beta chain) sequence and its context. This clone has just a few counts. Its recognized antigen is unknown. There are no base qualities to consult, and no much larger clone falls within one base. The donors were healthy, HIV-negative adults who had no recently reported acute infections or vaccinations. All donors were Caucasian adults living in Nashville, Tennessee, USA. CD4+ T cells were enriched through magnetic negative selection, after which naive cells were positively selected on CD45RA and the remaining negative fraction served as the memory subset. After blood collection by leukapheresis, PBMCs were isolated using Ficoll-Histopaque density gradient centrifugation and then cryopreserved in the vapor phase of liquid nitrogen. Analytical flow cytometry was used to check the purity and quantity of every magnetically sorted T cell population. Each sorted fraction had its genomic DNA isolated and then quantified by UV absorbance on a Nanodrop 2000c.

This sample was included in a study of shared clonotypes between healthy human individuals (dated by TCRdb to 2020 to 2021). In terms of the full investigation: The cohort included three men and a couple of women between 18 and 49 years of age. The study deeply sequenced blood TCR repertoires of five healthy adults to estimate repertoire size and the extent of clonotype sharing between individuals. For each donor, three plates each were used for CD4 naive and CD4 memory, two plates were used for CD8 naive, and one plate was used for CD8 memory. Each donor's leukapheresis produced roughly between about 0.9 and 9.5 billion PBMCs. Different laboratories and diverse techniques were used to prepare libraries and sequence TCR repertoires, to increase sequencing depth and limit assay-specific biases.

Broader findings and caveats from the paper: Sampling was restricted to blood, and TCR repertoires in tissue are likely to differ from TCR repertoires in blood. Rarefaction of sorted-subset datasets indicated incomplete sequencing despite the large sequencing depth. Because the study included a small number of donors, the genetic and exposure-history diversity represented was limited. Pairwise subsampling led to the expectation that sequencing depth would affect the degree of clonotype sharing among donors. About 4.5% of naive CD4, 3.5% of naive CD8, roughly 2.4% of memory CD4, and over 0.35% of memory CD8 clonotypes were shared across several donors. Estimated clonotype richness was generally larger for naive than for memory subsets. Compared with non-shared clonotypes, clonotypes shared by all four sorted-subset donors had higher generation probabilities.

V loses 2 bases of germline sequence and J loses 4 bases, and the interval between the two ends is 6 bases. The CDR3 numbers 12 residues from cysteine through phenylalanine. Only the CDR3 DNA stays, 36 bases, in frame from base 1. CDR1 and CDR2, looked up from the germline V gene (reference sequence), are GTSNPN and SVGIG. Using the deep immunoSEQ assay, multiplex PCR amplified TCR CDR3 regions from genomic DNA. For each cell subset, the extracted genomic DNA was distributed evenly across all wells of several immunoSEQ 96-well plates, and each plate served as one replicate. For sorted subsets, 200 to 250 ng genomic DNA, equal to tens of thousands of T cell genomes, was loaded into each replicate PCR. The purified libraries were quantified using a Qubit 3.0 fluorometer, sized with a Bioanalyzer 2100, and then quantified again using the KAPA Library Quantification kit. Each immunoSEQ 96-well plate was sequenced on its own single-read 150-cycle Illumina NextSeq 550 flow cell. The source study handled its data this way. Because only junctional sequences without quality scores were contained in the immunoSEQ output, filtering matching that applied to full-length reads could not be performed. To assign V/J genes and CDR3, sequences were annotated against IMGT germline references using PyIR, a Python wrapper for IgBLAST v1.9. Any read was removed if the V/J assignment was weak (E-value above 1e-6), the CDR3 was missing, or the read contained stop codons, out-of-frame junctions, or ambiguous translated residues. V3J clonotypes were defined as sequences sharing the same inferred V gene, J gene, and CDR3 amino acid sequence. The percentage overlap between two repertoires was calculated by dividing the number of shared unique clonotypes by the size of the smaller repertoire. Richness of each repertoire was evaluated using RTK rarefaction, the Chao1 estimator, and Recon v2.1 estimates of unobserved clonotypes. For all TCRbeta clonotypes obtained by the gDNA method from a few donors, generation probabilities were computed with OLGA. TCRdb's version of the immuneACCESS table is confined to in-frame rearrangements and falls short of the full clone set. An unresolved V gene accounts for under half of the shortfall where checked; the remainder is of unknown origin. The DNA was the basis for D and trimming; V, J and clone size are from that table. This sample is represented by around 2.5 million clones; roughly 93% of them were singletons. The ten largest clones capture 0.36% of the sample.

The receptor was isolated from a man between 18 and 29 years old in good health. Some clones in this sample may be carry-over from other donors' samples. The chain joins TRBV30 to TRBJ1-5; no D gene can be assigned with confidence. The sample comprised naive CD4+ T cells from PBMCs. The sample's cell subset or site label, decoded: CD45RA+ positively selected. The CDR3 region reads CAWSPTNQPQHF. In nucleotide form, the sequence is TGTGCCTGGAGTCCAACGAATCAGCCCCAGCATTTT.